A selection of T cell receptor beta chains follows, all from one sample in a study of Ad26.COV2.S vaccination and SARS-CoV-2 variants. Assay: immunoSEQ multiplex PCR; the TCRdb copy retains only in-frame clones and omits some. The table records 300,000 to 350,000 clones, just over 85% of them present only once. Sequencing was performed on peripheral blood, taken in a trial of Ad26.COV2.S vaccine versus placebo. The receptors shown here come from a person aged 18 to 59 who received the Ad26.COV2.S COVID-19 vaccine or a placebo. Both conserved end residues are part of each CDR3. D genes are given only for firm matches. A clone size is listed for some rows: how often the clone was seen (once, few, many), or a class if it is expanded.

J gene | D gene | V gene | clone size | CDR3 DNA | CDR3 protein
TRBJ1-1 | TRBD1 | TRBV5-1 | once | TGCGCCAGCAGCCTAGGGGGCACGGGAGGGAACACTGAAGCTTTCTTT | CASSLGGTGGNTEAFF
TRBJ2-5 | NA | TRBV7-2 | NA | TGTGCCAGCAGCTTAGCGACATTCAGCTTGGGGCCCCAAGAGACCCAGTACTTC | CASSLATFSLGPQETQYF
TRBJ1-6 | NA | TRBV18 | NA | TGTGCCAGCTCACGGACCGGGACGGAAGTTTCACCCCTCCACTTT | CASSRTGTEVSPLHF
TRBJ1-2 | NA | TRBV7-8 | NA | TGTGCCAGCAGCTTAGCGCGGACAGCTGACTACACCTTC | CASSLARTADYTF
TRBJ1-1 | TRBD1 | TRBV19 | NA | TGTGCCAGTAGTATCAAGGCAGGGGGGAACACTGAAGCTTTCTTT | CASSIKAGGNTEAFF
TRBJ2-7 | TRBD1 | TRBV7-9 | NA | TGTGCCAGCAGCCCGACAGGGGTTGCCTACGAGCAGTACTTC | CASSPTGVAYEQYF
TRBJ1-4 | NA | TRBV2 | once | TGTGCCAGCAGACGGGACGGAGGAGTGGTTGGTAATGAAAAACTGTTTTTT | CASRRDGGVVGNEKLFF
TRBJ1-6 | NA | TRBV14 | NA | TGTGCCAGCAGCCAAGATTTTTTAAGCAATTCACCCCTCCACTTT | CASSQDFLSNSPLHF
TRBJ2-3 | TRBD2 | TRBV5-1 | NA | TGCGCCAGCAGCTTGGGGGCTAGCGGGGGATCCACAGATACGCAGTATTTT | CASSLGASGGSTDTQYF
TRBJ1-2 | TRBD1 | TRBV6-5 | NA | TGTGCCAGCACCCGACAGGGGGGGAACTATGGCTACACCTTC | CASTRQGGNYGYTF
TRBJ1-6 | NA | TRBV14 | NA | TGTGCCAGCAGCCAATGGGGGGTCTCGAAGAATTCACCCCTCCACTTT | CASSQWGVSKNSPLHF
TRBJ1-2 | NA | TRBV27 | NA | TGTGCCAGCAGGGACGGGGTCTTCTATGGCTACACCTTC | CASRDGVFYGYTF
TRBJ1-1 | TRBD1 | TRBV30 | NA | TGTGCCTGGAGTCCGGGACAGAAGAACACTGAAGCTTTCTTT | CAWSPGQKNTEAFF
TRBJ2-7 | NA | TRBV5-6 | NA | TGTGCCAGCAGCTTGGGGACAAGCAACTACGAGCAGTACTTC | CASSLGTSNYEQYF
TRBJ1-1 | TRBD1 | TRBV30 | NA | TGTGCCTGTGGGAAGGGGGCGACCACTGAAGCTTTCTTT | CACGKGATTEAFF
TRBJ2-1 | TRBD1 | TRBV11-2 | NA | TGTGCCAGCAGCTACCTCCGGGACAGGCCTTACAATGAGCAGTTCTTC | CASSYLRDRPYNEQFF
TRBJ1-1 | NA | TRBV19 | NA | TGTGCCAGTCGTTTGGCTGAGGGGGGAAGTACTGAAGCTTTCTTT | CASRLAEGGSTEAFF
TRBJ2-3 | NA | TRBV7-9 | NA | TGTGCCAGCAGCTTAGCAACAAGGGCGACGCAGTATTTT | CASSLATRATQYF
TRBJ1-1 | NA | TRBV18 | NA | TGTGCCAGCTCACCATTCATGCCGAACACTGAAGCTTTCTTT | CASSPFMPNTEAFF
TRBJ1-3 | NA | TRBV20-1 | NA | TGCATGGCGGGGTCTGGAAACACCATATATTTT | CMAGSGNTIYF
TRBJ1-1 | NA | TRBV23-1 | NA | TGCGCCAGCAGTCGCCACGGACATGCTGACGCTTTCTTT | CASSRHGHADAFF
TRBJ1-4 | TRBD1 | TRBV4-3 | NA | TGCGCCAGCAGCCGAGGACCGGGACAGGAAAATGAAAAACTGTTTTTT | CASSRGPGQENEKLFF
TRBJ2-2 | TRBD2 | TRBV6-2/TRBV6-3 | NA | TGTGCCAGCAGTTACTCGAGCCGGACTAGCGTACCAAACGCCGGGGAGCTGTTTTTT | CASSYSSRTSVPNAGELFF
TRBJ1-2 | NA | TRBV19 | NA | TGTGCCAGTAGTGCGGGGGGGGCGCTTTGGGGCTACACCTTC | CASSAGGALWGYTF
TRBJ2-7 | TRBD1 | TRBV27 | NA | TGTGCCAGCAGTTTAGGAGGGACAGGGATATACGAGCAGTACTTC | CASSLGGTGIYEQYF
TRBJ1-1 | NA | TRBV27 | NA | TGTGCCAGCAGTCCCCAGGGCGGCACTGAAGCTTTCTTT | CASSPQGGTEAFF
TRBJ1-1 | NA | TRBV19 | NA | TGTGCCAGTAGTACCACAACCCTGACAGAGAACACTGAAGCTTTCTTT | CASSTTTLTENTEAFF
TRBJ2-1 | TRBD2 | TRBV3-1/TRBV3-2 | NA | TGTGCCAGCAGTCCCACTAGCGGGGGGGCCGGGGAGCAGTTCTTC | CASSPTSGGAGEQFF
TRBJ2-1 | NA | TRBV5-1 | NA | TGCGCCAGCAGCTTGGGCGGGGGCTCCTACGTCGGCCAGTTCTTC | CASSLGGGSYVGQFF
TRBJ1-4 | NA | TRBV4-1 | NA | TGCGCCAGCAGCCAAGATACCGGGTGGGGTGAAAAACTGTTTTTT | CASSQDTGWGEKLFF
TRBJ2-5 | NA | TRBV10-3 | once | TGTGCCATCAGACCGGGGCCCCAAGAGACCCAGTACTTC | CAIRPGPQETQYF
TRBJ2-3 | NA | TRBV10-3 | NA | TGTGCCTTGCGGGGTGGCCTCCACCAAGCAGATACGCAGTATTTT | CALRGGLHQADTQYF
TRBJ2-5 | TRBD2 | TRBV15 | NA | TGTGCCACCAGCCGGAGCGGGGGGGCTGAGACCCAGTACTTC | CATSRSGGAETQYF
TRBJ2-7 | NA | TRBV6-5 | NA | TGTGCCAGCAGTTACTCGAGGGAGGGGGCCTACGAGCAGTACTTC | CASSYSREGAYEQYF
TRBJ2-7 | NA | TRBV6-2/TRBV6-3 | few | TGTGCCAGCAGTTACCAGAGCAAGTTTACCTACGAGCAGTACTTC | CASSYQSKFTYEQYF
TRBJ1-5 | TRBD1 | TRBV6-5 | NA | TGTGCCAGCAGCTGGGGGACAGGGAACAATCAGCCCCAGCATTTT | CASSWGTGNNQPQHF
TRBJ2-1 | NA | TRBV9 | NA | TGTGCCAGCAGCGTAGCACCGGCCAACAATGAGCAGTTCTTC | CASSVAPANNEQFF
TRBJ1-2 | NA | TRBV18 | NA | TGTGCCAGCTCACCATCGCAGGCCGCTAACTATGGCTACACCTTC | CASSPSQAANYGYTF
TRBJ1-1 | NA | TRBV23-1 | NA | NA | CASILGPPNTEAFF
TRBJ2-2 | NA | TRBV2 | NA | TGTGCCTCTGAACGTCGGCTTAACACCGGGGAGCTGTTTTTT | CASERRLNTGELFF
TRBJ2-2 | TRBD2 | TRBV6-2/TRBV6-3 | once | TGTGCCAGCAGTCCCTCCGGACGGGGGGGGTCGGTCACCGGGGAGCTGTTTTTT | CASSPSGRGGSVTGELFF
TRBJ1-2 | NA | TRBV2 | NA | TGTGCCAGCATCGTAGGATCAGCTAACTATGGCTACACCTTC | CASIVGSANYGYTF
TRBJ1-1 | NA | TRBV29-1 | NA | TGCAGCGTTGAGTGGGCAGAATTGAACACTGAAGCTTTCTTT | CSVEWAELNTEAFF
TRBJ2-5 | NA | TRBV18 | NA | TGTGCCAGCTCACCAGCGGGGAGGGAGACCCAGTACTTC | CASSPAGRETQYF
TRBJ1-2 | NA | TRBV5-1 | NA | TGCGCCAGCAGCTTGACCGGAACCGACATTGGCTACACCTTC | CASSLTGTDIGYTF
TRBJ2-1 | TRBD2 | TRBV9 | once | TGTGCCAGCAGCGTAGGGCTAGCGGGGGGCCTAAGCTCCTACAATGAGCAGTTCTTC | CASSVGLAGGLSSYNEQFF